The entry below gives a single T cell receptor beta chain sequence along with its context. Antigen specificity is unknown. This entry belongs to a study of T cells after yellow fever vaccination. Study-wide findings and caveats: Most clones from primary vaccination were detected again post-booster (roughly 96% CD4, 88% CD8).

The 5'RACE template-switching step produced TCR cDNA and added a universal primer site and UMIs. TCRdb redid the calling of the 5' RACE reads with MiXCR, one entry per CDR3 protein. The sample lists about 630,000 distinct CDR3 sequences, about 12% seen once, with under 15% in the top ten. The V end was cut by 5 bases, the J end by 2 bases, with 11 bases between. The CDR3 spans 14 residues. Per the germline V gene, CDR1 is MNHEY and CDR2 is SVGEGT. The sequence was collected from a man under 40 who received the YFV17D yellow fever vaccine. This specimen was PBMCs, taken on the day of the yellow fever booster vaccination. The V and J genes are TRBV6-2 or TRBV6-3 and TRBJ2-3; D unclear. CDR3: CASSDNGPTDTQYF. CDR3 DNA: TGTGCCAGCAGTGACAACGGACCCACAGATACGCAGTATTTT.